The 10 T cell receptor beta chains reported below all come from one sample, sequenced in a study of blood T cell repertoires in COVID-19. TCRdb keeps only in-frame clones here, not all; method: immunoSEQ multiplex PCR. Of roughly 250,000 clones listed, about 91% are singletons. Sequencing input: PBMCs or T cells enriched from blood (not recorded which). Receptors were obtained from a woman aged 40 to 50 with acute COVID-19.

V gene TRBV3-1 (or the pseudogene TRBV3-2) combines with J gene TRBJ1-1, with 7 bases matching TRBD1. Germline CDR1 is LGHDT and CDR2 is YNNKEL (reference sequence). There are 12 residues in the CDR3. The V gene end was trimmed by 4 bases and the J gene end by 8 bases; junction bases not matched to a gene: 4. This CDR3 reads CASSRDRAEAFF. Written as DNA, the CDR3 is TGTGCCAGCAGCCGGGACAGAGCGGAAGCTTTCTTT.

CDR3 sequence reads: CSAGQLLDYGYTF. CDR3 coding DNA: TGCAGCGCAGGACAGCTGCTTGACTATGGCTACACCTTC. The chain employs TRBV29-1 and TRBJ1-2, with a weak D call TRBD1 (6 bases). CDR3 length: 13 residues. Trimming removed 7 bases at V and 3 bases at J, with 15 bases between. From germline, CDR1 is SQVTM and CDR2 ANQGSEA.

The genes are TRBV9 and TRBJ2-3; D gene uncertain. CDR3 length: 14 amino acids. Germline values: CDR1 SGDLS, CDR2 YYNGEE. Trimming took 1 base from V and 1 from J, leaving 7 bases between them. The CDR3 sequence is CASSVRSGTDTQYF. CDR3 coding DNA: TGTGCCAGCAGCGTACGGAGCGGCACAGATACGCAGTATTTT. The entire variable domain, with the rest obtained from reference TRBV9 and TRBJ2-3, is as follows: DSGVTQTPKHLITATGQRVTLRCSPRSGDLSVYWYQQSLDQGLQFLIQYYNGEERAKGNILERFSAQQFPDLHSELNLSSLELGDSALYFCASSVRSGTDTQYFGPGTRLTVL.

Here the CDR3 DNA reads TGTGCCAGCAGTGACCCCTCGGGAGGGACTGGAAACACCATATATTTT. Translating it yields CASSDPSGGTGNTIYF. This chain uses TRBV6-4 with TRBJ1-3, with unresolved D. The CDR3 is made up of 16 amino acids. The germline V and J ends were trimmed by 2 bases and 2 bases, with 13 bases remaining between them. The germline gives CDR1 MRHNA, CDR2 SNTAGT.

This sequence joins TRBV12-3 or TRBV12-4 and TRBJ1-2, with 11 bases lining up with TRBD1. Trimming at V came to 6 bases and at J to 8 bases, leaving 5 bases not matched to a gene. The CDR3 spans 13 residues. DNA of the CDR3: TGTGCCAGCAGCCCGGACAGGGGGCAAGGCTACACCTTC. Its translation is CASSPDRGQGYTF.

This clone has just one count. The DNA of the CDR3 is TGTGCCATCAGTGACCCGCGGAACTCTGGAAACACCATATATTTT. Protein product: CAISDPRNSGNTIYF. The chain links TRBV10-3 to TRBJ1-3, with unresolved D. The germline V gene encodes CDR1 ENHRY and CDR2 SYGVKD. This CDR3 spans 15 amino acids. V lost 3 bases to trimming and J lost 0 bases, with 9 bases between them.

The chain recombines TRBV28 with TRBJ2-3; weak D call: TRBD1 (7 bases). Germline V CDR1 and CDR2: MDHEN, SYDVKM. The CDR3 spans 18 residues. V was cut by 9 bases and J by 1 base, with 26 bases left in between. CDR3 DNA: TGTGCCAGTTCTCCTGTGGAGGGGGCTTCTGATGGCACAGATACGCAGTATTTT. Translated: CASSPVEGASDGTDTQYF. The complete variable domain, with remaining parts taken from reference TRBV28 and TRBJ2-3, reads DVKVTQSSRYLVKRTGEKVFLECVQDMDHENMFWYRQDPGLGLRLIYFSYDVKMKEKGDIPEGYSVSREKKERFSLILESASTNQTSMYLCASSPVEGASDGTDTQYFGPGTRLTVL.

This chain joins TRBV13 and TRBJ1-1, with 8 bases identical to TRBD1. Germline values: CDR1 PRHDT, CDR2 FYEKMQ (reference sequence). J gave up 11 bases and V 4 bases, and 12 bases lay outside the gene matches. The CDR3 totals 14 residues. The CDR3 region is CASSSRDRRKRAFF. The DNA for the CDR3 is TGTGCCAGCAGCTCACGGGACAGGCGCAAGAGGGCTTTCTTT.

The chain links TRBV18 to TRBJ1-4, with D possibly being TRBD1 (6 bases). V lost 0 bases and J lost 7, with 12 bases in between. The germline V gene encodes CDR1 KGHSH and CDR2 LQKENI. This CDR3 has 15 residues. CDR3 loop: CASSPPRGFSEKLFF. DNA of the CDR3: TGTGCCAGCTCACCACCGAGGGGGTTCTCTGAAAAACTGTTTTTT.

The genes are TRBV6-5 and TRBJ2-7, with a weak D call TRBD1 (5 bases). The CDR3 spans 15 residues. Trimming left V 2 bases short and J 0 bases short, with 11 bases between. Germline CDR1 reads MNHEY; CDR2 reads SVGAGI. CDR3 loop: CASSYSPRDSYEQYF. The CDR3 region has the DNA TGTGCCAGCAGTTACAGCCCCAGGGACTCCTACGAGCAGTACTTC.